This T cell receptor beta chain comes out of a study of response to subunit inactivated influenza vaccine. Study-level points and caveats: After each seasonal influenza vaccination, few new T cells are recruited, the authors suggested.

In its sample, this clonotype was seen many times. What it recognizes is unknown. This CDR3 contains 14 residues. J gave up 5 bases and V 4 bases, and 3 bases lay outside the gene matches. CDR1 is KGHDR and CDR2 is SFDVKD in the germline V gene. TCRdb re-called the RT-PCR reads through MiXCR, storing one row per CDR3 protein. The sample has approximately 530,000 distinct CDR3 sequences, 7.6% seen once. The sample was PBMCs from blood, taken around 25 months after vaccination. This sequence joins TRBV24-1 and TRBJ1-2; the match to TRBD1 covers 10 bases. This TCR came from a man between 50 and 69 years old who received an inactivated influenza vaccine. For the CDR3, the DNA is TGTGCCACCAGTGACCAGGGACAGGGGTATGGCTACACCTTC. This sequence encodes CATSDQGQGYGYTF.